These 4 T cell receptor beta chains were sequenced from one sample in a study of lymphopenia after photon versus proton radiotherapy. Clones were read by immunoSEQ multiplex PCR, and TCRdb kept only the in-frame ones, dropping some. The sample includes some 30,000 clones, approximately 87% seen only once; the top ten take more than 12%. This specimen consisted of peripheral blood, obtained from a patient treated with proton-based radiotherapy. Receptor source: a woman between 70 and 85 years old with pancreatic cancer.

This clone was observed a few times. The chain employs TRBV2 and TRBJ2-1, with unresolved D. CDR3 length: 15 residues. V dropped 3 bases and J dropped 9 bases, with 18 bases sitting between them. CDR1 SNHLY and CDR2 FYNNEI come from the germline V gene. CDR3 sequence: CASSDEFPPSGEQFF. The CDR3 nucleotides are TGTGCCAGCAGTGATGAGTTCCCGCCCTCGGGTGAGCAGTTCTTC.

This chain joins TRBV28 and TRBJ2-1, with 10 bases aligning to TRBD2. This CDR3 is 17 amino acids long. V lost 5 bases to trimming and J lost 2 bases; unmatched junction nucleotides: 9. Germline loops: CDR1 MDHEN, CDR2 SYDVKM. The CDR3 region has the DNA TGTGCCAGCAGTCTAGCGGGAGCGGGGGATCCCTACAATGAGCAGTTCTTC. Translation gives CASSLAGAGDPYNEQFF.

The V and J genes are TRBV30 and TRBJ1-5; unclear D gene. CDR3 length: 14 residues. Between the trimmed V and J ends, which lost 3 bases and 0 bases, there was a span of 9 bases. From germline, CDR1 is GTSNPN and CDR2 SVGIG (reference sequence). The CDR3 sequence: CAWSNMNSNQPQHF. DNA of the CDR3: TGTGCCTGGAGCAATATGAATAGCAATCAGCCCCAGCATTTT.

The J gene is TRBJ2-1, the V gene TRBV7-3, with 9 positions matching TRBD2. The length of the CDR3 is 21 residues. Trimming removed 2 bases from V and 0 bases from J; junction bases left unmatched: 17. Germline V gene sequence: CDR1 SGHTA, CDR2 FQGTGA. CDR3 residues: CASSLRSGGRVTGSSYNEQFF. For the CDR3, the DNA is TGTGCCAGCAGCTTACGTTCGGGCGGGAGGGTCACCGGGAGCTCCTACAATGAGCAGTTCTTC.